This T cell receptor (beta chain) was documented in a study of blood T cell repertoires in COVID-19. Sequenced by immunoSEQ multiplex PCR; TCRdb stores in-frame clones only, minus some. The table lists 350,000 to 400,000 clones, 90% of them singletons. V lost 0 bases to trimming and J lost 6 bases; unmatched junction nucleotides: 8. The CDR3 has 15 amino acids. In germline, CDR1 is LGHNA, CDR2 YSLEER. The chain joins TRBV4-3 to TRBJ2-7; 7 bases are shared with TRBD1. The TCR was taken from a man aged 18-30 years with active or convalescent COVID-19. Sequencing was carried out using peripheral blood. The DNA of the CDR3 is TGCGCCAGCAGCCAAGATTTCCAGGGGGTCTCCGAGCAGTACTTC. Its protein product is CASSQDFQGVSEQYF.